Each of the 9 T cell receptor beta chains below was sequenced from the same sample in a study of shared clonotypes between healthy human individuals (dated by TCRdb to the early 2020s). Library prep was done by the immunoSEQ multiplex PCR assay. TCRdb limited this immuneACCESS table to in-frame rearrangements with V and J called. A share of clones is missing; checked studies link under half to unresolved V genes, and the rest is unexplained. The sample records some 2.3 million clones, about 92% of which are singletons. 0.39% of the sample lies in the top ten. Sample: naive CD4+ T cells from PBMCs. The cell subset or site label here, explained by the study, means: CD45RA+ positively selected. These receptors were taken from a man aged 18 to 29 in good health. Some clones in this sample may be carry-over from other donors' samples.

This sequence joins TRBV18 and TRBJ2-4; TRBD1 matches at 9 bases. CDR3 length: 15 amino acids. The V gene end was trimmed by 3 bases and the J gene end by 6 bases; junction bases not matched to a gene: 6. The V gene's germline CDR1 is KGHSH and CDR2 LQKENI. CDR3 sequence: CASSPVLQGANIQYF. The CDR3 coding sequence is TGTGCCAGCTCACCTGTATTACAGGGGGCAAACATTCAGTACTTC. Variable domain in full (rest from reference TRBV18 and TRBJ2-4): NAGVMQNPRHLVRRRGQEARLRCSPMKGHSHVYWYRQLPEEGLKFMVYLQKENIIDESGMPKERFSAEFPKEGPSILRIQQVVRGDSAAYFCASSPVLQGANIQYFGAGTRLSVL.

The chain links TRBV27 to TRBJ2-3; D is undetermined. This CDR3 contains 14 residues. Germline V CDR1 and CDR2: MNHEY, SMNVEV (reference sequence). The V gene lost 5 bases and the J gene lost 1 base, with 10 bases spanning the gap. CDR3 in amino acids: CASSIKKGTDTQYF. Written as DNA, the CDR3 is TGTGCCAGCAGTATAAAAAAAGGCACAGATACGCAGTATTTT.

The chain combines TRBV7-2 with TRBJ2-1; TRBD2 aligns across 11 bases. With 3 bases clipped from V and 9 bases from J, the junction kept 4 bases outside the gene matches. Germline CDR1 is SGHTA and CDR2 is FQGNSA. There are 14 residues in the CDR3. The CDR3 spells CASSFRTSGPEQFF. Here the CDR3 DNA reads TGTGCCAGCAGCTTCCGGACTAGCGGGCCTGAGCAGTTCTTC.

This sequence joins TRBV7-8 and TRBJ2-7, with D possibly called TRBD1 or TRBD2 (7 bases each). The CDR3 is 14 amino acids. Germline assignment: CDR1 SGHVS and CDR2 FQNEAQ. The V and J ends lost 6 bases and 3 bases respectively, with 15 bases between them. The CDR3 nucleotides read TGTGCCAGCAGACGAGGGGGGGACAGCTACGAGCAGTACTTC. Translated: CASRRGGDSYEQYF.

The V call is TRBV21-1, the J call TRBJ2-1; the table assigns TRBD1, which was not confirmed against the DNA. TRBV21-1 is a pseudogene locus. The CDR3 has 13 residues. The CDR3 bases are TGTGCCAGCTGGGTTGGGTTACAGGGGGAGCAGTTCTTC. Amino acid sequence: CASWVGLQGEQFF.

This chain links TRBV2 with TRBJ2-1, with D hard to call. V dropped 5 bases and J dropped 4 bases, with 12 bases sitting between them. The V gene's germline CDR1 is SNHLY and CDR2 FYNNEI. The CDR3 is made up of 14 amino acids. The CDR3 loop reads CASSLELRYNEQFF. The CDR3 DNA reads as TGTGCCAGCAGTTTAGAACTACGGTACAATGAGCAGTTCTTC.

The V and J genes are TRBV5-8 and TRBJ2-4; D not certain. With 0 bases removed from V and 1 base from J, the gap between germline ends came to 2 bases. Looked up from germline, CDR1 is SGHTS and CDR2 is YDEGEE. CDR3 length: 13 amino acids. As DNA, the CDR3 is TGTGCCAGCAGCTTGGGGGCCAAAAACATTCAGTACTTC. It codes for CASSLGAKNIQYF.

The genes are TRBV5-1 and TRBJ2-3; the match to TRBD1 covers 8 bases. This CDR3 is 15 amino acids long. Germline CDR1 is SGHRS and CDR2 is YFSETQ. J gave up 4 bases and V 4 bases, and 8 bases lay outside the gene matches. The chain's CDR3 is CASSEGQGYSDTQYF. CDR3 bases: TGCGCCAGCAGCGAAGGACAGGGATATTCAGATACGCAGTATTTT.

This chain links TRBV28 with TRBJ1-3; D not certain. This CDR3 has 14 residues. Germline CDR1 MDHEN, CDR2 SYDVKM. V was clipped by 3 bases and J by 3 bases, with 9 bases between them. This CDR3 is CASSLVPGGNTIYF. Here the CDR3 DNA reads TGTGCCAGCAGTTTGGTTCCAGGTGGAAACACCATATATTTT.